This TCR beta chain was obtained from a study of T cell changes during pregnancy in multiple sclerosis. Measured with immunoSEQ multiplex PCR; TCRdb has only the in-frame clones, and not every one. Of about 60,000 clones listed, about 90% are singletons. CDR1 SEHNR and CDR2 FQNEAQ come from the germline V gene (reference sequence). The CDR3 contains 15 residues. V lost 5 bases and J lost 5, with 16 bases in between. This chain joins TRBV7-9 and TRBJ2-1; possibly TRBD1 for D (5 bases). The input for sequencing was peripheral blood, taken in the second trimester of pregnancy. The clonotype was recovered from a female donor in good health, enrolled as a control in a pregnancy study. The CDR3 here is CASSLVRVVDNEQFF. CDR3 DNA: TGTGCCAGCAGCCTTGTCAGGGTAGTCGACAATGAGCAGTTCTTC.